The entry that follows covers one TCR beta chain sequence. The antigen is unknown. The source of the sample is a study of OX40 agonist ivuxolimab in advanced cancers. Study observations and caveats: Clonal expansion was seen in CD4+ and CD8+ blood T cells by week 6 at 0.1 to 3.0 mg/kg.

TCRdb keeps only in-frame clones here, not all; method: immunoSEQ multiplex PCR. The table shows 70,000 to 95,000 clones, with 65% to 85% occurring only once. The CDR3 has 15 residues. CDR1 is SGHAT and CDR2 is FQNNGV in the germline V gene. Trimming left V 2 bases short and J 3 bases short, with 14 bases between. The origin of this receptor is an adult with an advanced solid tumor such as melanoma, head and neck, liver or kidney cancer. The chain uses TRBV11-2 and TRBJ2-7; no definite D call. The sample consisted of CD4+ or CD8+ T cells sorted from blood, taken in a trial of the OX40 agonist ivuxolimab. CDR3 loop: CASSLSGQDHYEQYF. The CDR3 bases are TGTGCCAGCAGCTTAAGTGGGCAGGACCACTACGAGCAGTACTTC.